The next 5 T cell receptor beta chains were all read from a single sample in a study of blood T cell repertoires in COVID-19. Method: immunoSEQ multiplex PCR; TCRdb's copy keeps in-frame clones and lacks some. The repertoire has around 340,000 clones, around 80% of them found once; the top ten carry 2.5% to 3%. The sample was peripheral blood. These receptors all come from a man aged 30 to 39 with active or convalescent COVID-19.

The chain joins TRBV4-3 to TRBJ1-2, with 7 bases that match TRBD1. Germline CDR1 is LGHNA and CDR2 is YSLEER. The CDR3 contains 15 residues. V trimming: 1 base; J trimming: 6 bases; junction bases outside the gene matches: 8. The CDR3 DNA follows: TGCGCCAGCAGCCAAGGGTTACAGGGGTGGGATGGCTACACCTTC. This codes for CASSQGLQGWDGYTF.

This sequence joins TRBV7-2 and TRBJ1-4, with D possibly being TRBD1 (6 bases). Trimming removed 4 bases at V and 6 bases at J, with 9 bases between. The CDR3 sequence is 13 residues long. In germline, CDR1 is SGHTA, CDR2 FQGNSA. The CDR3 DNA reads as TGTGCCAGCAGCTCACAGGGCCATGAAAAACTGTTTTTT. Its protein is CASSSQGHEKLFF.

V usage is TRBV7-2 and J usage is TRBJ2-7, with D possibly TRBD1 on 6 matching bases. The ends were cut back, 3 bases at V and 4 bases at J, with 16 bases in the middle. The CDR3 covers 15 residues. Germline V gives CDR1 SGHTA, CDR2 FQGNSA. This CDR3 is CASSLGARSSYEQYF. CDR3 DNA: TGTGCCAGCAGCTTGGGGGCGCGAAGCTCATACGAGCAGTACTTC.

This clone was detected only a few times. V and J are TRBV5-1 and TRBJ1-4; TRBD1 aligns across 9 bases. The CDR3 length is 16 residues. V was pared by 1 base and J by 5 bases, with 6 bases of the junction left unmatched. The germline V gene has CDR1 SGHRS and CDR2 YFSETQ. CDR3 loop: CASSLTQGAYNEKLFF. The DNA of the CDR3 is TGCGCCAGCAGCTTGACACAGGGGGCTTACAATGAAAAACTGTTTTTT.

V is TRBV9 and J is TRBJ2-2, with D perhaps TRBD2 (5 bases). Germline values: CDR1 SGDLS, CDR2 YYNGEE. V was trimmed by 7 bases and J by 1 base, leaving 14 bases between them. The CDR3 sequence is 15 residues long. CDR3 in amino acids: CASSPEGLNTGELFF. CDR3 in DNA: TGTGCCAGCTCACCTGAGGGTCTGAACACCGGGGAGCTGTTTTTT.